A selection of T cell receptor beta chains follows, all from one sample in a study of blood T cells in healthy people across ages. TCRdb analysed the 5' RACE reads with MiXCR anew, one entry per CDR3 protein. The table shows 850,000 to 1,300,000 distinct CDR3 sequences, with over 35% occurring only once. Sequencing used blood. The receptors here all came from a woman aged 55-69 years in good health. CDR3s include the opening cysteine and the closing phenylalanine or tryptophan. The D gene is left open where the match is weak. A row's size may be missing; if present it is once, few, many or a size class.

.,TRBV21-1,few,TRBJ2-3,.,CASSPVGKGSDTQYF
TRBD1,TRBV2,few,TRBJ1-6,TGTGCCAGCAGTGAAGTGGGGACAGATAATTCACCCCTCCACTTT,CASSEVGTDNSPLHF
.,TRBV7-8,.,TRBJ1-5,TGTGCCAGCAGCTTAGGATGGAGGCAGGGAGGCAATCAGCCCCAGCATTTT,CASSLGWRQGGNQPQHF
.,TRBV15,.,TRBJ1-5,TGTGCCACCAGCATCTCCGGGCCCCGCAATCAGCCCCAGCATTTT,CATSISGPRNQPQHF
.,TRBV12-3/TRBV12-4,.,TRBJ2-7,TGTGCCAGCAGTTTCTTGGGAGTCCCCTACGAGCAGTACTTC,CASSFLGVPYEQYF
.,TRBV27,.,TRBJ2-5,TGTGCCAGCAGTTTATTCGGCAGGGAAGGGGAGACCCAGTACTTC,CASSLFGREGETQYF
.,TRBV7-9,few,TRBJ2-7,TGTGCCAGCAGCTCCGACAGGACCCAAGACGAGCAGTACTTC,CASSSDRTQDEQYF
TRBD2,TRBV20-1,.,TRBJ2-1,TGCAGTGCTAGACCGCTAGCGGGAGATGAGGAGACCCAGTTCTTC,CSARPLAGDEETQFF
.,TRBV10-1,.,TRBJ1-6,TGCGCCAGCAGTGAGGAGTCAAGGCATTCACCCCTCCACTTT,CASSEESRHSPLHF
TRBD2,TRBV30,.,TRBJ2-3,TGTGCCTGGGGACTAGCGGGGGCCACAGATACGCAGTATTTT,CAWGLAGATDTQYF
TRBD2,TRBV6-5,.,TRBJ2-5,TGTGCCAGCAGTTATGATGCGGGAGCGGGGAATGAGCAGTACTTC,CASSYDAGAGNEQYF
TRBD2,TRBV27,.,TRBJ2-7,TGTGCCAGCAGCCCCGCGGGGGTGAGGGAGCAGTACTTC,CASSPAGVREQYF
TRBD2,TRBV20-1,few,TRBJ2-5,TGCAGTGCCTGTCCCGCGGGAGTTTCAGAGACCCAGTACTTC,CSACPAGVSETQYF
TRBD1,TRBV5-1,.,TRBJ1-5,TGCGCCAGCAGCCGCGACGGGACAGCAAATCAGCCCCAGCATTTT,CASSRDGTANQPQHF